The rows below give T cell receptor beta chains drawn from one sample of a study of blood T cell repertoires in COVID-19. This table comes from immunoSEQ multiplex PCR, and its TCRdb copy is limited to in-frame clones, with some not included. The sample consists of 200,000 or so clones, 90% of them appearing once. The sample was peripheral blood. The receptors stem from a man younger than 45 with COVID-19, enrolled during active disease. Both conserved end residues are part of each CDR3. The order of the fields is J gene, V gene, D gene, clone size, CDR3 protein, CDR3 DNA. D genes are given only for firm matches. Clone size, where shown, is once, few, many, or a class for clones that have expanded.

TRBJ2-5,TRBV7-2,.,few,CASSPPGVIETQYF,TGTGCCAGCAGCCCCCCCGGGGTAATAGAGACCCAGTACTTC
TRBJ2-2,TRBV6-1,.,.,CASTIHPGELFF,TGTGCCAGCACCATCCATCCCGGGGAGCTGTTTTTT
TRBJ1-1,TRBV11-2,.,few,CASSPTGGGTEAFF,TGTGCCAGCAGCCCCACGGGGGGGGGCACTGAAGCTTTCTTT
TRBJ1-1,TRBV4-1,TRBD1,.,CASSQEGQGGTEAFF,TGCGCCAGCAGCCAAGAAGGACAGGGGGGGACTGAAGCTTTCTTT
TRBJ2-7,TRBV13,TRBD2,.,CASSPRGLAGGYQYEQYF,TGTGCCAGCAGCCCGAGGGGACTAGCGGGAGGGTACCAATACGAGCAGTACTTC
TRBJ2-1,TRBV18,TRBD2,.,CASSRTSGDFSYNEQFF,TGTGCCAGCTCAAGGACTAGCGGGGACTTCTCCTACAATGAGCAGTTCTTC
TRBJ2-5,TRBV7-3,TRBD1,.,CASSPGTEETQYF,TGTGCCAGCAGCCCCGGGACAGAAGAGACCCAGTACTTC
TRBJ1-6,TRBV28,TRBD1,once,CASSPGQVHSPLHF,TGTGCCAGCAGTCCGGGACAGGTTCATTCACCCCTCCACTTT
TRBJ2-3,TRBV6-2/TRBV6-3,.,.,CASSYFRGLRNDTQYF,TGTGCCAGCAGTTACTTCCGAGGGCTCAGGAACGATACGCAGTATTTT
TRBJ1-2,TRBV7-2,.,.,CASSLALGARDGYTF,TGTGCCAGCAGCTTAGCTCTGGGGGCGCGAGATGGCTACACCTTC
TRBJ2-7,TRBV27,.,.,CASTPGPALSYEQYF,TGTGCCAGCACCCCAGGTCCCGCCCTCTCCTACGAGCAGTACTTC
TRBJ1-5,TRBV27,TRBD1,.,CASSYGQGGQPQHF,TGTGCCAGCAGTTACGGACAGGGGGGTCAGCCCCAGCATTTT
TRBJ1-6,TRBV27,.,once,CASSLDKNSPLHF,TGTGCCAGCAGTTTAGACAAGAATTCACCCCTCCACTTT
TRBJ1-5,TRBV19,.,.,CASSLYESPQHF,TGTGCCAGTAGTTTGTACGAGTCGCCCCAGCATTTT
TRBJ2-7,TRBV11-3,.,few,CASSSEPSYEQYF,TGTGCCAGCAGCTCCGAGCCAAGCTACGAGCAGTACTTC
TRBJ2-7,TRBV7-3,.,.,CASSLGRSSYEQYF,TGTGCCAGCAGCCTAGGTCGAAGTAGCTACGAGCAGTACTTC
TRBJ1-6,TRBV19,.,.,CASTADRINSPLHF,TGTGCCAGTACCGCGGACAGAATTAATTCACCCCTCCACTTT
TRBJ1-3,TRBV7-8,.,.,CASSLRVDSIYSGNTIYF,TGTGCCAGCAGCTTACGGGTGGACAGTATTTACTCTGGAAACACCATATATTTT
TRBJ2-6,TRBV3-1/TRBV3-2,.,.,CASSLQYSGANVLTF,TGTGCCAGCAGCCTACAGTACTCTGGGGCCAACGTCCTGACTTTC
TRBJ2-3,TRBV29-1,TRBD1,.,CSSRTGAYTDTQYF,TGCAGCTCGAGGACAGGGGCGTACACAGATACGCAGTATTTT
TRBJ1-4,TRBV30,.,.,CAWSVLGVANEKLFF,TGTGCCTGGAGTGTACTCGGGGTTGCTAATGAAAAACTGTTTTTT
TRBJ2-5,TRBV7-7,TRBD1,.,CASSTGTGKETQYF,TGTGCCAGCAGCACCGGGACAGGGAAAGAGACCCAGTACTTC
TRBJ2-7,TRBV6-5,.,.,CASNWGPSYEQYF,TGTGCCAGCAATTGGGGGCCTTCCTACGAGCAGTACTTC
TRBJ1-2,TRBV27,TRBD1,.,CASSLSSGTGRNTF,TGTGCCAGCAGTTTATCATCCGGGACAGGCAGAAACACCTTC
TRBJ1-2,TRBV11-3,.,few,CASWGVRDTF,TGTGCCAGCTGGGGGGTAAGGGACACCTTC
TRBJ2-7,TRBV18,.,many,CASSQLQAPLYEQYF,TGTGCCAGCTCACAACTCCAGGCCCCTCTCTACGAGCAGTACTTC
TRBJ2-7,TRBV10-3,.,.,CAISDQRDEQYF,TGTGCCATCAGTGACCAACGAGACGAGCAGTACTTC
TRBJ1-3,TRBV7-2,.,.,CASSLSGNTIYF,TGTGCCAGCAGCCTCTCTGGAAACACCATATATTTT
TRBJ2-2,TRBV19,TRBD1,.,CASSIDLGTVTGELFF,TGTGCCAGTAGTATAGATTTAGGGACAGTCACCGGGGAGCTGTTTTTT
TRBJ1-2,TRBV7-9,.,.,CASSFLPANYGYTF,TGTGCCAGCAGCTTTCTCCCAGCTAACTATGGCTACACCTTC
TRBJ1-6,TRBV5-4,.,.,CASSSGVRSPLHF,TGTGCCAGCAGCTCAGGGGTTCGTTCACCCCTCCACTTT
TRBJ2-7,TRBV6-6,.,.,CASSGDSSYEQYF,TGTGCCAGCAGTGGGGACTCCTCCTACGAGCAGTACTTC
TRBJ2-1,TRBV5-6,.,.,CASSLADRRNEQFF,TGTGCCAGCAGCTTGGCGGACAGACGCAATGAGCAGTTCTTC
TRBJ1-2,TRBV5-1,TRBD1,.,CASSPRTGAYGYTF,TGCGCCAGCAGCCCCCGGACAGGGGCCTATGGCTACACCTTC
TRBJ2-1,TRBV12-3/TRBV12-4,TRBD1,.,CASSLAQGVEQFF,TGTGCCAGCAGTTTAGCGCAGGGGGTTGAGCAGTTCTTC
TRBJ2-3,TRBV4-3,.,.,CASSQATFTLAQVNFPTDTQYF,TGCGCCAGCAGCCAGGCCACCTTTACCCTAGCGCAGGTGAATTTTCCTACAGATACGCAGTATTTT
TRBJ1-1,TRBV10-3,.,.,CAISENQGNTEAFF,TGTGCCATCAGTGAGAATCAGGGGAACACTGAAGCTTTCTTT
TRBJ1-5,TRBV15,.,few,CATSRDRTNQPQHF,TGTGCCACCAGCAGAGACCGGACTAATCAGCCCCAGCATTTT
TRBJ1-5,TRBV6-5,TRBD1,.,CASSLVDRGNQPQHF,TGTGCCAGCAGCTTAGTGGACAGGGGGAATCAGCCCCAGCATTTT
TRBJ1-1,TRBV27,.,.,CASSVRGNTEAFF,TGTGCCAGCAGTGTTAGGGGGAACACTGAAGCTTTCTTT
TRBJ1-6,TRBV15,.,.,CATSRDRGTSSYNSPLHF,TGTGCCACCAGCAGAGATCGGGGGACGAGCTCCTATAATTCACCCCTCCACTTT
TRBJ2-1,TRBV30,.,.,CAWTLYNEQFF,TGTGCCTGGACCCTCTACAATGAGCAGTTCTTC
TRBJ1-3,TRBV5-1,.,.,CASSLGPESGNTIYF,TGCGCCAGCAGCTTGGGGCCGGAGTCGGGAAACACCATATATTTT
TRBJ1-4,TRBV27,.,.,CASSSKGGHEKLFF,TGTGCCAGCAGTTCCAAGGGCGGGCATGAAAAACTGTTTTTT
TRBJ2-2,TRBV24-1,TRBD1,.,CATSDFTGQVTGELFF,TGTGCCACCAGTGATTTTACCGGACAGGTGACCGGGGAGCTGTTTTTT
TRBJ1-2,TRBV6-6,.,.,CASTDGQGFSNYGYTF,TGTGCCAGCACCGACGGTCAGGGGTTCTCTAACTATGGCTACACCTTC
TRBJ2-2,TRBV7-2,.,few,CASSSDKNTGELFF,TGTGCCAGCAGCTCGGACAAGAACACCGGGGAGCTGTTTTTT
TRBJ2-1,TRBV5-1,.,.,CASSLREGSDRLSSYNEQFF,TGCGCCAGCAGCCTAAGGGAGGGTTCGGACAGATTAAGCTCCTACAATGAGCAGTTCTTC
TRBJ1-1,TRBV5-1,.,.,CASREEAKTEAFF,TGCGCCAGCAGGGAAGAGGCGAAAACTGAAGCTTTCTTT
TRBJ2-1,TRBV5-1,.,.,CASSLATLASTYNEQFF,TGCGCCAGCAGCTTGGCAACCCTAGCTTCGACCTACAATGAGCAGTTCTTC
TRBJ1-4,TRBV3-1/TRBV3-2,TRBD1,many,CASSQDLGDRGLNEKLFF,TGTGCCAGCAGCCAAGATTTGGGGGACAGGGGGCTTAATGAAAAACTGTTTTTT
TRBJ2-3,TRBV7-9,TRBD1,.,CASSQETGGLDTQYF,TGTGCCAGCAGCCAAGAGACAGGGGGCCTAGATACGCAGTATTTT
TRBJ1-2,TRBV10-1,TRBD1,.,CASSPSDGTGSSYTF,TGCGCCAGCAGTCCCTCGGACGGGACAGGGTCGAGCTACACCTTC
TRBJ1-1,TRBV19,.,.,CASSIVEFGTEAFF,TGTGCCAGTAGTATAGTAGAATTCGGGACTGAAGCTTTCTTT
TRBJ1-5,TRBV18,.,.,CASSPPTDTNQPQHF,TGTGCCAGCTCACCACCGACGGACACTAATCAGCCCCAGCATTTT